Sequencing of this T cell receptor (beta chain) was carried out in a study of blood T cell repertoires in COVID-19. TCRdb's copy holds only in-frame clones and misses some; the assay was immunoSEQ multiplex PCR. This sample has 250,000 to 300,000 clones, with roughly 86% found just once. With 1 base removed from V and 1 base from J, the gap between germline ends came to 11 bases. CDR1 is SGHRS and CDR2 is YFSETQ in the germline V gene. CDR3 length equals 16 residues. The study assigned cohorts using participant-reported clinical history. Symptom resolution, clearance, or two negative PCRs marked donors in Cohort 3 as recovered.

The chain recombines TRBV5-1 with TRBJ2-2; D ambiguous. The TCR was taken from a woman aged 25 to 39 who had recovered from COVID-19. Sequencing was carried out using PBMCs or T cells enriched from blood (not recorded which). CDR3 nucleotide sequence: TGCGCCAGCAGCTTGTATAGTCGGAGGAACACCGGGGAGCTGTTTTTT. Residues: CASSLYSRRNTGELFF.